This T cell receptor beta chain was sequenced for a study of regulatory T cells in long-lasting Graves disease. Study-wide points: Blood alone, not thyroid tissue, was studied. Newly diagnosed patients had higher TCR diversity than persistent Graves' patients did.

Germline lookup yields CDR1 MGHRA and CDR2 YSYEKL. This CDR3 is 14 amino acids long. V gave up 1 base and J gave up 2 bases, with 8 bases separating them. Both iRepertoire HTBI primers and Arm-PCR of CDR3 regions were used to build the TCR beta libraries. TCRdb itself ran the multiplex PCR reads through MiXCR, one entry per CDR3 protein. The sample lists 250,000 or so distinct CDR3 sequences; 20% were seen once. Stated time point: newly diagnosed GD, antithyroid drugs for less than 3 months. RNA isolated from PBMCs was used to make the TCR library. This clonotype was seen ten or more times. Its target is not known.

V usage is TRBV4-1 and J usage is TRBJ1-1; D unclear. This specimen was peripheral blood mononuclear cells (PBMCs), taken at new diagnosis, from a patient treated with antithyroid drugs. This receptor was taken from a female donor with Graves disease. The CDR3, as DNA: TGCGCCAGCAGCCAAGCCACAGCTAACACTGAAGCTTTCTTT. This translates into CASSQATANTEAFF.